The sequence of this T cell receptor (beta chain) was determined in a study of T cell repertoires in aging, cancer and after chemotherapy. Multiplex touch-down PCR with TRB-A/B primers amplified rearranged V-D-J TRB sequences. TCRdb reanalysed the multiplex PCR reads using MiXCR and keeps one entry per CDR3 protein. The sample includes under 8,000 distinct CDR3 sequences, approximately 50% of them seen just once. Germline V gene data show CDR1 as DFQATT and CDR2 as SNEGSKA (reference sequence). The CDR3 is 12 residues long. V was clipped by 3 bases and J by 5 bases, with 10 bases between them. Amplification of TCR beta used genomic DNA extracted from peripheral blood.

The receptor was derived from a human donor with a solid tumor. This rearrangement joins TRBV20-1 to TRBJ1-1; D gene uncertain. Sequencing was carried out using blood. The CDR3, as DNA: TGCAGTGCTAGGGCTGGGCGGACTGAAGCTTTCTTT. Protein product: CSARAGRTEAFF.